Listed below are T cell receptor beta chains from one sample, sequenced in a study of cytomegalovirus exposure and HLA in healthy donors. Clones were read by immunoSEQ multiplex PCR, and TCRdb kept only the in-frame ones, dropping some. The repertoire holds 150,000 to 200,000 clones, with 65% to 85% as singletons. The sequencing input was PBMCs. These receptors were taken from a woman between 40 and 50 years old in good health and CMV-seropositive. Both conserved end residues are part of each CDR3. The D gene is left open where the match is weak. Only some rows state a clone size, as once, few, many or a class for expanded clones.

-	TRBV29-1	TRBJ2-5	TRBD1	TGCAGCGGACGGGACAGCTTTCAAGAGACCCAGTACTTC	CSGRDSFQETQYF
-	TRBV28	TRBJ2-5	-	TGTGCCAGCAGTTTAACAGGGATGCGGGAGACCCAGTACTTC	CASSLTGMRETQYF
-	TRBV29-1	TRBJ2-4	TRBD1	TGCAGCGTTGGACAGGGTTTTTATATAGCCAAAAACATTCAGTACTTC	CSVGQGFYIAKNIQYF
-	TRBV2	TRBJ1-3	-	TGTGCCAGCAGTGAGGGGCGGAAGTCTGGAAACACCATATATTTT	CASSEGRKSGNTIYF
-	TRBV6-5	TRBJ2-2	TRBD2	TGTGCCAGCAGTTTATTAGCGGGAAGCACCGGGGAGCTGTTTTTT	CASSLLAGSTGELFF
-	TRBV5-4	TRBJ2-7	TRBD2	TGTGCCAGCAGCTCCGGACTAGCGGGGGGGACAATCTACGAGCAGTACTTC	CASSSGLAGGTIYEQYF
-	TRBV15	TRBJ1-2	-	TGTGCCACCAGCAGAGATAGGGAACAGGACTACACCTTC	CATSRDREQDYTF
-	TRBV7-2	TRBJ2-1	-	TGTGCCAGCAGCTTAGTAGGGACTAATGAGCAGTTCTTC	CASSLVGTNEQFF
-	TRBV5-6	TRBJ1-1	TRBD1	TGTGCCAGCAGCTTGAAGGGGGCCCGCACTGAAGCTTTCTTT	CASSLKGARTEAFF
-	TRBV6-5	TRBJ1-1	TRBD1	TGTGCCAGCAAAAGGGGACAGTTAGCTCCTGAAGCTTTCTTT	CASKRGQLAPEAFF
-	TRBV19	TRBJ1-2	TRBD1	TGTGCCAGTAGAACCTACACAGGGGGTGGTAACTATGGCTACACCTTC	CASRTYTGGGNYGYTF
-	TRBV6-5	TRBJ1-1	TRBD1	TGTGCCAGCAGGGGACAGGCAGAAGCTTTCTTT	CASRGQAEAFF
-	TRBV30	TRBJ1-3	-	TGTGCCTGGACCAGGGGATCTGGAAACACCATATATTTT	CAWTRGSGNTIYF
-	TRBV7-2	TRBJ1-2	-	TGTGCCAGCAGCCCAGAGACAGGCCTAGGGGGCTACACCTTC	CASSPETGLGGYTF
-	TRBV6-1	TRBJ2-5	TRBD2	TGTGCCGGAAGAGCGGGGGCTAACGGGAAAGAGACCCAGTACTTC	CAGRAGANGKETQYF
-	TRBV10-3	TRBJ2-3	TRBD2	TGTGCCATCAGTGAGTCGACCGGGAGGGGTGATACGCAGTATTTT	CAISESTGRGDTQYF
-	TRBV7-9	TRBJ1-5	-	TGTGCCAGCAGCAAGAGTGACAGGTTTGGGAGCAATCAGCCCCAGCATTTT	CASSKSDRFGSNQPQHF
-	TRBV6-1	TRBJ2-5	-	TGTGCCAGCACCAAACGGGAGATCCTCCAAGAGACCCAGTACTTC	CASTKREILQETQYF
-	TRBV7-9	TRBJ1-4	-	TGTGCCAGCAGCTTAAGAATGGGGGCAGTGGAAAAACTGTTTTTT	CASSLRMGAVEKLFF
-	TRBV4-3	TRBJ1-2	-	TGCGCCAGCAGCCAAGACGGAGCAGCGCCCTATGGCTACACCTTC	CASSQDGAAPYGYTF
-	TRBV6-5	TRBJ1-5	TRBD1	TGTGCCAGCAGTTACCGGACAGGGACACAGCCCCAGCATTTT	CASSYRTGTQPQHF
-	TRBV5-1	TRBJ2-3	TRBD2	TGCGCCAGCAGCCCAGCGGGAGGGCCGAGCACAGATACGCAGTATTTT	CASSPAGGPSTDTQYF
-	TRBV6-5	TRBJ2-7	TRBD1	TGTGCCAGCAGCCCAGGGACAGGGCTCTACGAGCAGTACTTC	CASSPGTGLYEQYF
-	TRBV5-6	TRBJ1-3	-	TGTGCCAGCAGCTCCCGTGGAAACACCATATATTTT	CASSSRGNTIYF
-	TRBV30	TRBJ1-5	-	TGTGCCTGGAGTGTACCCGGCAGGGGATTCAATCAGCCCCAGCATTTT	CAWSVPGRGFNQPQHF
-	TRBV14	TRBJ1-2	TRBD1	TGTGCCAGCAGTGGGGACAGCTATGGCTACACCTTC	CASSGDSYGYTF
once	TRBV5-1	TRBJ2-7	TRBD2	TGCGCCAGCAAGGGACTAGCGGGAGGGAAGTACGAGCAGTACTTC	CASKGLAGGKYEQYF
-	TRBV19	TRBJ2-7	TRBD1	TGTGCCAGTAGGAAGACAGGGACCTACGAGCAGTACTTC	CASRKTGTYEQYF
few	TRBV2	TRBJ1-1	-	TGTGCCAGCCGTGGTCGGGGTGAAGCTTTCTTT	CASRGRGEAFF
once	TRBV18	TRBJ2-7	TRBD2	TGTGCCAGCTCACCCGGGACTAGCAGAGACTACGAGCAGTACTTC	CASSPGTSRDYEQYF
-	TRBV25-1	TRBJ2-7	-	TGTGCCAGCAGTTCCAGAACGGGGGTCGGGTGGAACGAGCAGTACTTC	CASSSRTGVGWNEQYF
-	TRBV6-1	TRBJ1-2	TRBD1	TGTGCCAGCATCAGGACAGGGCGCTATGGCTACACCTTC	CASIRTGRYGYTF
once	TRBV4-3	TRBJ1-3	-	TGCGCCAGCAGCCAAGAGTCGTTAGTTTCCGGAAACACCATATATTTT	CASSQESLVSGNTIYF
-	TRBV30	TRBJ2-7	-	TGTGCCTGGAGCCAGGGGACCCTTTCCTACGAGCAGTACTTC	CAWSQGTLSYEQYF
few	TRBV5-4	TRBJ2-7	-	TGTGCCAGCAGCTTGCCGCCGGTGGACGAGCAGTACTTC	CASSLPPVDEQYF
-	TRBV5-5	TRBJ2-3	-	TGTGCCAGCAGTTTGAGCGTAGATACGCAGTATTTT	CASSLSVDTQYF
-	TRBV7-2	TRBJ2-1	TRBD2	TGTGCCAGCAGCTTGAGCGGGGGGGTCAGGAATGAGCAGTTCTTC	CASSLSGGVRNEQFF
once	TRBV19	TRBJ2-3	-	TGTGCCAGTAGGTTGTCCTCAGGGATCCCCAGCACAGATACGCAGTATTTT	CASRLSSGIPSTDTQYF
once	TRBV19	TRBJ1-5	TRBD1	TGTGCCAGTAAAACCCCAGGGGGAGGCAATCAGCCCCAGCATTTT	CASKTPGGGNQPQHF
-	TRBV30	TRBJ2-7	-	TGTGCCTGGAGTGAGTCTCAGGGGAAGTACTTC	CAWSESQGKYF
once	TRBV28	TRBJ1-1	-	TGTGCCAGCAGCCTCCAAAGACTCGAAGCTTTCTTT	CASSLQRLEAFF
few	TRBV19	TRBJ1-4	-	TGTGCCAGTCTACAGTTTGGTGAAAAACTGTTTTTT	CASLQFGEKLFF
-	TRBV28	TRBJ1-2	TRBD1	TGTGCCACCCGGGGACAGGGAATGGCGATCTCTGGCTACACCTTC	CATRGQGMAISGYTF
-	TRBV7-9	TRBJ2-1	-	TGTTCCAGCAGCTTAGAAGGCAGGGCGCAGTTCTTC	CSSSLEGRAQFF
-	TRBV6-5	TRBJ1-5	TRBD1	TGTGCCAGCAGCACAGGGGATCAGCCCCAGCATTTT	CASSTGDQPQHF
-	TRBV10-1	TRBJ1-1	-	TGCGCCAGCAGTGATACTGACAAATCAGGGGTGGCTTTCTTT	CASSDTDKSGVAFF